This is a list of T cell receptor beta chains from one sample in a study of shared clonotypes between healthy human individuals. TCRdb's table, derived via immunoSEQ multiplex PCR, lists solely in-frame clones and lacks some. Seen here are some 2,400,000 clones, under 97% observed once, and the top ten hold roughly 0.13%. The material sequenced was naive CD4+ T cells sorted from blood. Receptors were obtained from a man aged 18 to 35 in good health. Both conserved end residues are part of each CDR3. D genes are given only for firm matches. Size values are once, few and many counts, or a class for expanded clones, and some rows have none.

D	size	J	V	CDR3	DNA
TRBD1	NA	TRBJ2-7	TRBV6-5	CASSYQTGVERYEQYF	TGTGCCAGCAGTTACCAGACAGGGGTGGAGAGGTACGAGCAGTACTTC
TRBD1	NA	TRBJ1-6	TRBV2	CASSRTGGSSPLHF	TGTGCCAGCAGTCGGACAGGGGGCAGTTCACCCCTCCACTTT
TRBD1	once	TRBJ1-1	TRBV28	CASSTRDSISEAFF	TGTGCCAGCAGTACCCGGGACAGCATCTCTGAAGCTTTCTTT
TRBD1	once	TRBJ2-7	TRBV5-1	CASSPQGATYEQYF	TGCGCCAGCAGCCCCCAGGGGGCAACCTACGAGCAGTACTTC
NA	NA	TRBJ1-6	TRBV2	CASSPIGGNNSPLHF	TGTGCCAGCAGTCCGATAGGGGGTAATAATTCACCCCTCCACTTT
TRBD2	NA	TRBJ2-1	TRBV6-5	CASRIGGSSYNEQFF	TGTGCCAGCAGGATCGGCGGGAGCTCCTACAATGAGCAGTTCTTC
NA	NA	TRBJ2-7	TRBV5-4	CASSFRAGNEQYF	TGTGCCAGCAGCTTCCGGGCAGGGAACGAGCAGTACTTC
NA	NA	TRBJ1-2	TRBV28	CASSLTGLNYGYTF	TGTGCCAGCAGCCTAACAGGATTAAACTATGGCTACACCTTC
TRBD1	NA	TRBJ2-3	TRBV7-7	CASSNRGTDTQYF	TGTGCTAGCAGCAACAGGGGTACAGATACGCAGTATTTT
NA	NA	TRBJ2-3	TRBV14	CASSQEAGQNTQYF	TGTGCCAGCAGCCAAGAGGCAGGCCAGAATACGCAGTATTTT
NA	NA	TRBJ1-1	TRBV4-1	CASSPLGTTRNTEAFF	TGCGCCAGCAGCCCCTTGGGAACAACAAGGAACACTGAAGCTTTCTTT
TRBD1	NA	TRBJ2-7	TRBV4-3	CASSQVPTGGGLPTAYEQYF	TGCGCCAGCAGCCAAGTACCGACAGGGGGCGGGCTACCGACTGCCTACGAGCAGTACTTC
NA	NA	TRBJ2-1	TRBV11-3	CASSLIASAYNEQFF	TGTGCCAGCAGCTTAATTGCTAGCGCGTACAATGAGCAGTTCTTC
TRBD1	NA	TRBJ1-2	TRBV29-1	CSVRDSDYGYTF	TGCAGCGTTCGGGACAGCGACTATGGCTACACCTTC
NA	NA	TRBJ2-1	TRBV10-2	CASRRGDEQFF	TGCGCCAGCAGAAGGGGAGATGAGCAGTTCTTC
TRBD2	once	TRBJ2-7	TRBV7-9	CASSLTTSGDSYEQYF	TGTGCCAGCAGCTTAACGACTAGCGGGGACTCCTACGAGCAGTACTTC
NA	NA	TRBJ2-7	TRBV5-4	CASSLGGQSSYEQYF	TGTGCCAGCAGCTTGGGGGGCCAAAGCTCCTACGAGCAGTACTTC
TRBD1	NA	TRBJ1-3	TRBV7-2	CASSLRGTGTGNTIYF	TGTGCCAGCAGCTTACGAGGGACAGGGACTGGAAACACCATATATTTT
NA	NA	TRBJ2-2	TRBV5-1	CASSLEGAGTGELFF	TGCGCCAGCAGCTTGGAGGGCGCCGGGACCGGGGAGCTGTTTTTT
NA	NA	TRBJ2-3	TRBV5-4	CASSYYTGAPSDTQYF	TGTGCCAGCAGCTATTACACTGGGGCCCCGAGTGATACGCAGTATTTT
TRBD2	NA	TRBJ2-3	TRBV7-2	CASSLVGLAGGGRYTQYF	TGTGCCAGCAGCTTAGTGGGACTAGCGGGGGGTGGGAGGTATACGCAGTATTTT
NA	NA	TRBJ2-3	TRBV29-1	CSTSTDTQYF	TGCAGCACCTCGACAGATACGCAGTATTTT
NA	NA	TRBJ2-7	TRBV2	CASSVGRPYF	TGTGCCAGCAGTGTAGGGAGGCCCTACTTC
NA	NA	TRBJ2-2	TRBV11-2	CASSLDRSRNTGELFF	TGTGCCAGCAGCTTAGATCGGTCAAGGAACACCGGGGAGCTGTTTTTT
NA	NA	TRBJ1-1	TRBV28	CASSPGGGVTPYF	TGTGCCAGCAGCCCCGGGGGAGGAGTCACACCTTACTTT
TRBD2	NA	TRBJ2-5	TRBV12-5	CASGLKQGGGQETQYF	TGTGCTAGTGGCCTTAAGCAAGGCGGGGGCCAAGAGACCCAGTACTTC
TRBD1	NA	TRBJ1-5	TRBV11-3	CASSMHSQGRDRNRNQPQHF	TGTGCCAGCAGCATGCACTCACAGGGGCGGGACAGGAATCGCAATCAGCCCCAGCATTTT
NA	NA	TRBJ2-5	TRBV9	CASSARERETQYF	TGTGCCAGCAGCGCACGGGAGCGGGAGACCCAGTACTTC
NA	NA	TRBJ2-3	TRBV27	CASSPTAGSQYF	TGTGCCAGCAGCCCGACAGCGGGCTCGCAGTATTTT
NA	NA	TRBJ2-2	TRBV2	CASSPLRLNTGELFF	TGTGCCAGCAGCCCTCTAAGGCTGAACACCGGGGAGCTGTTTTTT
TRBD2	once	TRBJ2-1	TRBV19	CASRGTSGSSDEQFF	TGTGCCAGTAGGGGGACTAGCGGGAGTTCTGATGAGCAGTTCTTC
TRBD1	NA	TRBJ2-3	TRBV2	CASSESGQGVHTQYF	TGTGCCAGCAGTGAATCGGGACAGGGGGTACATACGCAGTATTTT
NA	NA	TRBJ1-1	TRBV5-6	CASSLPPNTEAFF	TGTGCCAGCAGCTTGCCTCCCAACACTGAAGCTTTCTTT
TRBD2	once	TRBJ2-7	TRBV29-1	CSASTSGTYEQYF	TGCAGCGCTTCGACTAGCGGGACCTACGAGCAGTACTTC
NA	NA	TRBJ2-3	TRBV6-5	CASRDRLDTDTQYF	TGTGCCAGCAGGGACCGACTAGATACAGATACGCAGTATTTT
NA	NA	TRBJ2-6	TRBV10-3	CAISEGDSGANVLTF	TGTGCCATCAGTGAGGGTGACTCTGGGGCCAACGTCCTGACTTTC
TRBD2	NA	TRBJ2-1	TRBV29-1	CSVGRTSGPPDEQFF	TGCAGCGTTGGCCGGACTAGCGGACCCCCGGATGAGCAGTTCTTC
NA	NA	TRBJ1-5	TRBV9	CASSVEGGKPQHF	TGTGCCAGCAGCGTAGAAGGGGGTAAGCCCCAGCATTTT
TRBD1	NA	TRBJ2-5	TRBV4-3	CASSHGQGIETQYF	TGCGCCAGCAGCCACGGACAGGGTATTGAGACCCAGTACTTC
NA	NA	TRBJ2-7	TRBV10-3	CAISESPRQVTSYEQYF	TGTGCCATCAGTGAGTCTCCTCGACAGGTGACATCCTACGAGCAGTACTTC
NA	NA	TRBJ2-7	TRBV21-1	CASGGQGAVYEQYF	TGTGCCAGCGGGGGACAGGGGGCGGTCTACGAGCAGTACTTC
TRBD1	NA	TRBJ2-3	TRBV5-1	CASSFTGGAEDTQYF	TGCGCCAGCAGCTTTACAGGGGGCGCGGAAGATACGCAGTATTTT
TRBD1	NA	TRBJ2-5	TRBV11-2	CASSLEGQDQETQYF	TGTGCCAGCAGCTTAGAGGGACAGGACCAAGAGACCCAGTACTTC
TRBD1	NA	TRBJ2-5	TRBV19	CARMTGSETQYF	TGTGCCAGAATGACAGGGTCGGAGACCCAGTACTTC
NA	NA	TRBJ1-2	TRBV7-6	CASSLSEGGYGYTF	TGTGCCAGCAGCTTATCCGAGGGAGGCTATGGCTACACCTTC
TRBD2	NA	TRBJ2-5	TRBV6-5	CASSPTGGSSGAQYF	TGTGCCAGCAGCCCAACGGGAGGGTCCTCTGGGGCCCAGTACTTC
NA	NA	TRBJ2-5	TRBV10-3	CAISGSLKETQYF	TGTGCCATCAGTGGGTCGCTGAAAGAGACCCAGTACTTC
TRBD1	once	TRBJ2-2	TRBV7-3	CASSWGQGRFAGELFF	TGTGCCAGCAGCTGGGGACAGGGTCGATTCGCCGGGGAGCTGTTTTTT
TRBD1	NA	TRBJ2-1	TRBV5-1	CASRPTGGAADEQFF	TGCGCCAGCAGGCCAACAGGGGGCGCAGCGGATGAGCAGTTCTTC
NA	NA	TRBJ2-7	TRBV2	CASSDPGTKSSYEQYF	TGTGCCAGCAGTGACCCCGGGACCAAGAGCTCCTACGAGCAGTACTTC
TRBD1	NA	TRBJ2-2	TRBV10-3	CAISDRQGTGELFF	TGTGCCATCAGTGATAGACAGGGAACCGGGGAGCTGTTTTTT
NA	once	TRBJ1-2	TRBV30	CAWEIGERGYTF	TGTGCCTGGGAGATCGGGGAGCGGGGCTACACCTTC
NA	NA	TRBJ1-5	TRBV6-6	CASNQDGSNQPQHF	TGTGCCAGCAATCAGGACGGGAGCAATCAGCCCCAGCATTTT
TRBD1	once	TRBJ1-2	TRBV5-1	CASSSDRVYGYTF	TGCGCCAGCAGCTCGGACAGGGTTTATGGCTACACCTTC
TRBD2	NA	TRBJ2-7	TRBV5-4	CASSLGGLAGSEQYF	TGTGCCAGCAGCTTGGGGGGACTAGCCGGCTCCGAGCAGTACTTC
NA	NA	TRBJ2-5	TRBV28	CASSLNRVETQYF	TGTGCCAGCAGTTTAAACAGGGTAGAGACCCAGTACTTC
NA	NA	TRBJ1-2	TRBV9	CASSPDSFYGYTF	TGTGCCAGCAGCCCCGACAGCTTCTATGGCTACACCTTC
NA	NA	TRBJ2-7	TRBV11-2	CASSLESGHATYEQYF	TGTGCCAGCAGCTTAGAGTCGGGCCACGCGACCTACGAGCAGTACTTC
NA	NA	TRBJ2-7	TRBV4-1	CASSQESLTYEQYF	TGCGCCAGCAGCCAAGAAAGCTTAACCTACGAGCAGTACTTC